Listed below are T cell receptor beta chains from one sample, sequenced in a study of vaccination and CD4 T cells after COVID-19. These receptors have no identified antigens. TCRdb analysed the PCR reads with MiXCR anew, one entry per CDR3 protein. The table includes some 16,000 distinct CDR3 sequences, around 74% detected once. Input material: CD4+ T cells from blood, cultured in vitro. The receptor source for this set is a human donor who had recovered from COVID-19. Both conserved end residues are part of each CDR3. D genes are given only for firm matches. Size tells how often a clone was seen (once, few, many) or the class of an expanded clone, and some rows leave it out.

TRBJ2-7 - TRBV7-2 - TGTGCCAGCAGCTGGTCGGACTTATCCGAGCAGTACTTC CASSWSDLSEQYF
TRBJ1-5 - TRBV6-2/TRBV6-3 - TGTGCCAGCAGAAACGGAGGATATAGCAATCAGCCCCAGCATTTT CASRNGGYSNQPQHF
TRBJ2-3 - TRBV7-3 - TGTGCCAGCAGCGCACAGACTCGAGATACGCAGTATTTT CASSAQTRDTQYF
TRBJ1-2 - TRBV6-2/TRBV6-3 - TGTGCCAGCAGTTACCCAACAGGGCGGAACTATGGCTACACCTTC CASSYPTGRNYGYTF
TRBJ1-1 - TRBV6-1 - TGTGCCAGCAGTGGCTACAGCCTGGTGGGGACTGAAGCTTTCTTT CASSGYSLVGTEAFF
TRBJ2-1 TRBD2 TRBV7-2 - TGTGCCAGCAGCGAACTAGCGGGAGAGGATGAGCAGTTCTTC CASSELAGEDEQFF
TRBJ1-2 TRBD1 TRBV6-1 - TGTGCCAGCCTCACAGGGGGCGGTGGCTACACCTTC CASLTGGGGYTF
TRBJ2-3 - TRBV6-2/TRBV6-3 - TGTGCCAGCAGTCTAAGCCAGGGAGTGGATACGCAGTATTTT CASSLSQGVDTQYF
TRBJ1-2 TRBD1 TRBV12-3/TRBV12-4 - TGTGCCAGCACCTTGACAGGGGGATTCTATGGCTACACCTTC CASTLTGGFYGYTF
TRBJ1-5 - TRBV6-1 - TGTGCCAGCAGTCTGAACAGGGTTCGCCAGCCCCAGCATTTT CASSLNRVRQPQHF
TRBJ2-5 TRBD2 TRBV20-1 - TGCAGTGCTAGGCGTGATACTAGCGGAGGTTGGATGGGGGAGACCCAGTACTTC CSARRDTSGGWMGETQYF
TRBJ2-3 - TRBV7-3 - TGTGCCAGCAGCTTAGGGCACAGAGATACGCAGTATTTT CASSLGHRDTQYF
TRBJ1-2 - TRBV6-1 - TGTGCCAGCAGATTGGGGGCAGCCCCCTATGGCTACACCTTC CASRLGAAPYGYTF
TRBJ1-5 TRBD1 TRBV6-2/TRBV6-3 - TGTGCCAGCAGGCTAGGGACAGGGTTCAATCAGCCCCAGCATTTT CASRLGTGFNQPQHF
TRBJ1-5 - TRBV7-6 - TGTGCCAGCAGCTTAGAACCGCGCCAGCCCCAGCATTTT CASSLEPRQPQHF
TRBJ2-7 TRBD2 TRBV7-9 once TGTGCCAGCAGCTTGCAGCTGACTAGCGGGAGCTCCTACGAGCAGTACTTC CASSLQLTSGSSYEQYF
TRBJ1-5 - TRBV6-2/TRBV6-3 - TGTGCCAGCAGTTACTCGGGGGGGCGAGGCAATCAGCCCCAGCATTTT CASSYSGGRGNQPQHF
TRBJ2-3 - TRBV20-1 few TGCAGTGCCTTTGAGAAGGGGCAGGGACGGACAGATACGCAGTATTTT CSAFEKGQGRTDTQYF
TRBJ1-1 TRBD1 TRBV24-1 - TGTGCCACCAGTGATCAAGCAGGGGGCGGACGAGCTTTCTTT CATSDQAGGGRAFF
TRBJ2-7 TRBD2 TRBV20-1 - TGCAGTGCTAGTAATCCGGGAGGCTCCTACGAGCAGTACTTC CSASNPGGSYEQYF
TRBJ1-2 - TRBV6-2/TRBV6-3 - TGTGCCAGCAGTTCTATCCAGGGGTTTGGCTACACCTTC CASSSIQGFGYTF
TRBJ1-5 - TRBV28 - TGTGCCAGCAGTTTACGGGATCAGCCCCAGCATTTT CASSLRDQPQHF
TRBJ2-7 TRBD2 TRBV28 few TGTGCCAGCAGTTTACCCCGGACTAGCGGAACCTCCTACGAGCAGTACTTC CASSLPRTSGTSYEQYF
TRBJ1-1 - TRBV20-1 - TGCAGTGCTAGACCGGGGGCGGGAAACACTGAAGCTTTCTTT CSARPGAGNTEAFF
TRBJ2-7 TRBD1 TRBV27 few TGTGCCAGCAGAGGGACAGGGTCTTCGACTTTTTCCTACGAGCAGTACTTC CASRGTGSSTFSYEQYF
TRBJ1-5 - TRBV7-2 - TGTGCCAGCAGCCTAACCAATCAGCCCCAGCATTTT CASSLTNQPQHF
TRBJ2-1 - TRBV15 - TGTGCCACCAGCAGAGACTTACGGGGGAACAATGAGCAGTTCTTC CATSRDLRGNNEQFF
TRBJ1-5 TRBD1 TRBV27 few TGTGCCAGCAGTGGGGGGGACAGGGAGTTCTATAGCAATCAGCCCCAGCATTTT CASSGGDREFYSNQPQHF
TRBJ1-2 - TRBV20-1 - TGCAGTGCGACCGGCGGCTACACCTTC CSATGGYTF
TRBJ1-6 - TRBV20-1 - TGCAGTGCTAGATTGGGGAATAATTCACCCCTCCACTTT CSARLGNNSPLHF
TRBJ2-7 - TRBV6-1 - TGCGGGACGGACCGAACCTACGAGCAGTACTTC CGTDRTYEQYF
TRBJ2-7 - TRBV6-5 few TGTGCCAGCAGTTACTACAGGGAACCCTACGAGCAGTACTTC CASSYYREPYEQYF
TRBJ2-7 TRBD1 TRBV12-3/TRBV12-4 - TGTGCCAGCAGTTTAAAGGGACAGGGAGCCTACGAGCAGTACTTC CASSLKGQGAYEQYF
TRBJ2-2 TRBD2 TRBV6-1 - TGTGCCAGCAGCTGGGGACTAGCGGGAGTGTCCGGGGAGCTGTTTTTT CASSWGLAGVSGELFF
TRBJ2-1 - TRBV7-2 - TGTGCCAGCAGCTTAGCTAGGCCTGAGCCGTTCTTC CASSLARPEPFF
TRBJ1-5 TRBD1 TRBV15 - TGTGCCACCAGCAGGGGGACAGACTATAGCAATCAGCCCCAGCATTTT CATSRGTDYSNQPQHF
TRBJ2-1 TRBD2 TRBV6-2/TRBV6-3 medium-sized TGTGCCAGCAGTCAACCGGGACTAGCGGCTGGTGAGCAGTTCTTC CASSQPGLAAGEQFF
TRBJ2-7 - TRBV28 - TGTGCCAGCAGTTCCACTTCAGCGGGACAGTCCTTGTACGAGCAGTACTTC CASSSTSAGQSLYEQYF
TRBJ1-1 - TRBV30 - TGTGCCTGGGCAGGGAACACTGAAGCTTTCTTT CAWAGNTEAFF
TRBJ2-1 TRBD2 TRBV20-1 - TGCAGTGCTCTCCGGGGAAGCGGGAGAATTGGAAATGAGCAGTTCTTC CSALRGSGRIGNEQFF
TRBJ1-5 TRBD1 TRBV10-2 - TGCGCCACCCAGGGGGGGCCGAAGGGGCGAAGCAATCAGCCCCAGCATTTT CATQGGPKGRSNQPQHF
TRBJ2-1 TRBD2 TRBV19 - TGTGCCAGTAGTACGTGGACTAGCGGACTATATAGCTCCTACAATGAGCAGTTCTTC CASSTWTSGLYSSYNEQFF
TRBJ1-1 - TRBV7-9 - TGTGCCAGCAGCTTAGTCCTTGGGTTGCAGGGAGGGACGAACACTGAAGCTTTCTTT CASSLVLGLQGGTNTEAFF